The sequence of this TCR beta chain was determined in a study of cytotoxic CD8 clonotypes in ibrutinib-treated CLL. Whole-study context: In all, about a dozen patients were relapsed/refractory, 15 were treatment-naive and 17 were IGHV unmutated. Sequenced samples delivered averages of 255,043 productive templates and tens of thousands of productive rearrangements.

Sequencing was designed to attain a depth spanning 1 in 200,000 to 1 in 1 million T cells. Some clones are missing from TCRdb's copy, which holds only in-frame ones; the method was immunoSEQ multiplex PCR. The table has about 45,000 clones, 50% to 75% seen once. Genomic DNA in a quantity of about 2.1 micrograms was derived from cryopreserved PBMCs for TCR beta libraries. The clonotype comes from a human donor with chronic lymphocytic leukemia. Source: PBMCs, taken after 24 months of ibrutinib treatment.

The CDR3 region is CATSITAVYEQYF. As DNA, the CDR3 is TGTGCCACCAGCATTACAGCAGTTTACGAGCAGTACTTC. This chain uses TRBV15 with TRBJ2-7; D uncertain. V was clipped by 4 bases and J by 4 bases, with 11 bases between them. The CDR3 spans 13 residues. Germline V CDR1 and CDR2: LNHNV, YYDKDF (reference sequence).